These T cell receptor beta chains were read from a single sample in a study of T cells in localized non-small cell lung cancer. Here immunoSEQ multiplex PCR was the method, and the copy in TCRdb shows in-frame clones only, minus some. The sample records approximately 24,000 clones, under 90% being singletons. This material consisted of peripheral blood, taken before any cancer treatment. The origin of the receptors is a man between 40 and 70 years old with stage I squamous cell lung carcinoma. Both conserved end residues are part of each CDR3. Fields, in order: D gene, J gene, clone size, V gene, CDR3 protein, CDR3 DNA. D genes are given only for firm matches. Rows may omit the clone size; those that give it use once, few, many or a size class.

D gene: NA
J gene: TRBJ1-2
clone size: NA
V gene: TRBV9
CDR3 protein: CASSAGGFFGYTF
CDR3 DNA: TGTGCCAGCAGCGCTGGGGGCTTTTTTGGCTACACCTTC

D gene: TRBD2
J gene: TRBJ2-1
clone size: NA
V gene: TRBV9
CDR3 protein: CASSVVAGVDNEQFF
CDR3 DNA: TGTGCCAGCAGCGTAGTAGCGGGGGTCGACAATGAGCAGTTCTTC

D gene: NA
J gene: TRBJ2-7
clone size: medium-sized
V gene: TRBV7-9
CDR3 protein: CASSLALRSYEQYF
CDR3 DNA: TGTGCCAGCAGCTTAGCGCTCAGGTCCTACGAGCAGTACTTC

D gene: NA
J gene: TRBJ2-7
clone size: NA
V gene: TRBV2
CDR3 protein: CASRPRSLYEQYF
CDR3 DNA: TGTGCCAGCAGGCCCAGGTCCCTCTACGAGCAGTACTTC

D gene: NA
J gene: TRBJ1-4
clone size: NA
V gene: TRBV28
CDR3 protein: CASSFAPRNEKLFF
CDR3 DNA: TGTGCCAGCAGTTTCGCGCCGCGTAATGAAAAACTGTTTTTT

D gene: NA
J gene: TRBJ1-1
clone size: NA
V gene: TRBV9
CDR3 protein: CASSPTGILRENTEAFF
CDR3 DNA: TGTGCCAGCAGCCCTACCGGGATTCTCAGGGAGAACACTGAAGCTTTCTTT

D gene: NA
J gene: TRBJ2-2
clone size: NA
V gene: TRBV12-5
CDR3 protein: CASGSTPVRTGELFF
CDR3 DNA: TGTGCTAGTGGTTCGACACCCGTTCGGACCGGGGAGCTGTTTTTT

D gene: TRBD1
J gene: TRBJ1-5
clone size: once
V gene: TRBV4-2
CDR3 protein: CASSPRTGHNQPQHF
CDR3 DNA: TGTGCCAGCAGCCCGCGGACAGGCCACAATCAGCCCCAGCATTTT

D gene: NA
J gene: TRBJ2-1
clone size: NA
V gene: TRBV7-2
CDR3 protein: CASSLGMVGDEQFF
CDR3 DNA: TGTGCCAGCAGCTTAGGTATGGTCGGTGATGAGCAGTTCTTC

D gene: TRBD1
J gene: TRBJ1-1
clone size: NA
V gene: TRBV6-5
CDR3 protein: CASKDRGGTEAFF
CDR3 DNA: TGTGCCAGCAAAGACAGGGGAGGGACTGAAGCTTTCTTT

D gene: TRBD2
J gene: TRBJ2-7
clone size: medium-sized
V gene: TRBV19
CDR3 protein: CASSIRAGGDSYEQYF
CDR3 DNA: TGTGCCAGTAGTATACGAGCGGGGGGAGACTCCTACGAGCAGTACTTC

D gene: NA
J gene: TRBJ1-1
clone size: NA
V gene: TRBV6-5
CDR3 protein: CASSPALNTEAFF
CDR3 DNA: TGTGCCAGCAGCCCCGCCCTGAACACTGAAGCTTTCTTT

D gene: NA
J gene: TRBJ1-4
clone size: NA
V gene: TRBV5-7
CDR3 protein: CASSPDSHNEKLFF
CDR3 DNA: TGTGCCAGCAGCCCCGACAGCCATAATGAAAAACTGTTTTTT

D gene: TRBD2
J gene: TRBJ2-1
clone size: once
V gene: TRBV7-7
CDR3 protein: CASSPGTTGYNEQFF
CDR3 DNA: TGTGCCAGCAGCCCCGGGACTACCGGTTACAATGAGCAGTTCTTC

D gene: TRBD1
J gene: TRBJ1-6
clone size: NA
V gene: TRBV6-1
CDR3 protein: CASSGTGAQYNSPLHF
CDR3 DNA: TGTGCCAGCAGTGGGACAGGGGCCCAGTATAATTCACCCCTCCACTTT

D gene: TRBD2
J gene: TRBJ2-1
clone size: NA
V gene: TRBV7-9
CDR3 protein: CASSPRGNGGSSNEQFF
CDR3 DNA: TGTGCCAGCAGCCCGAGAGGTAACGGGGGGAGTAGCAATGAGCAGTTCTTC

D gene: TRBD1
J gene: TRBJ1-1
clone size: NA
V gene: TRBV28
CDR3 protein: CASSPRGQGDTEAFF
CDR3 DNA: TGTGCCAGCAGTCCCCGCGGGCAGGGGGACACTGAAGCTTTCTTT

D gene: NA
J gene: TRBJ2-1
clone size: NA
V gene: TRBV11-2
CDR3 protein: CASSLISYNEQFF
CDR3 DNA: TGTGCCAGCAGCTTAATCTCCTACAATGAGCAGTTCTTC

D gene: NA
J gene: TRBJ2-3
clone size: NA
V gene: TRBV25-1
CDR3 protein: CASSDGGISTPDTQYF
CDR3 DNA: TGTGCCAGCAGTGATGGGGGGATCTCGACACCAGATACGCAGTATTTT

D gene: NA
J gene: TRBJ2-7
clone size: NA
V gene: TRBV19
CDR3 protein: CASSSGSRRSYEQYF
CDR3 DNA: TGTGCCAGTAGTTCTGGAAGCAGGCGTTCCTACGAGCAGTACTTC

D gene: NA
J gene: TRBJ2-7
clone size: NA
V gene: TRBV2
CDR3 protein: CASSKGGEYEQYF
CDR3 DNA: TGTGCCAGCAGTAAGGGGGGGGAGTACGAGCAGTACTTC

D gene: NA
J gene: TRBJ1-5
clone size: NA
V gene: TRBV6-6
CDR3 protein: CASNPSAADQPQHF
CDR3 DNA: TGTGCCAGCAACCCGTCGGCCGCCGATCAGCCCCAGCATTTT

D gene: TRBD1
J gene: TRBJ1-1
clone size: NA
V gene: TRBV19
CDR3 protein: CASSRDREAFF
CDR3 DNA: TGTGCCAGTAGTAGGGACAGAGAAGCTTTCTTT

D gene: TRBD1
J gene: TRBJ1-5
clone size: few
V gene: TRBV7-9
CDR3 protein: CASSLGQGGQPQHF
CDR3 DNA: TGTGCCAGCAGCTTAGGACAGGGTGGTCAGCCCCAGCATTTT

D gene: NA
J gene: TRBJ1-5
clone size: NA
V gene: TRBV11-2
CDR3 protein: CASSLDSGLKNQPQHF
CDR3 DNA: TGTGCCAGCAGCTTAGATTCAGGGTTAAAGAATCAGCCCCAGCATTTT

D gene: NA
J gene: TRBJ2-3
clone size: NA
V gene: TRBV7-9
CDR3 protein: CASNPEGETDTQYF
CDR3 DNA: TGTGCCAGCAACCCGGAGGGGGAAACAGATACGCAGTATTTT

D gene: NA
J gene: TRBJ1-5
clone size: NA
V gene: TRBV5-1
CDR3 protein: CASSLASNQPQHF
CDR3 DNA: TGCGCCAGCAGCTTGGCTAGCAATCAGCCCCAGCATTTT

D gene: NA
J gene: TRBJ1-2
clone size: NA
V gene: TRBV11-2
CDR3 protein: CASSPQGAPSTAISGYTF
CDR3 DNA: TGTGCCAGCAGCCCTCAAGGTGCGCCATCCACCGCTATTTCCGGCTACACCTTC

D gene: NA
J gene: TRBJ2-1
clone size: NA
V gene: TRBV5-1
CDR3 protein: CASSFRDTKNEQFF
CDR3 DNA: TGCGCCAGCAGTTTCAGGGACACCAAAAATGAGCAGTTCTTC

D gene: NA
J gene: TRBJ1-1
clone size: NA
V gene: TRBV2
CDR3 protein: CASNLGIHTEAFF
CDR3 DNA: TGTGCCAGCAATTTGGGTATTCACACTGAAGCTTTCTTT

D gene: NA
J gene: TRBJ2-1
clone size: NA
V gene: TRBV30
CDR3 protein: CAWSVSGYNEQFF
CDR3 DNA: TGTGCCTGGAGTGTATCAGGGTACAATGAGCAGTTCTTC

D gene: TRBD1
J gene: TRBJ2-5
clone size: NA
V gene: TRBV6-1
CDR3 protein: CASSGQGIYETQYF
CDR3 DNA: TGTGCCAGCAGTGGACAGGGGATTTATGAGACCCAGTACTTC

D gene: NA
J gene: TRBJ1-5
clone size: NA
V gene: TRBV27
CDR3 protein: CASSRGVVQPQHF
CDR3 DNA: TGTGCCAGCAGCCGGGGGGTTGTCCAGCCCCAGCATTTT

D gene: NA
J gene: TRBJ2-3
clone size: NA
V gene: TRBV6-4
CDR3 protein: CASSFQEGSTQYF
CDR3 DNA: TGTGCCAGCAGTTTTCAGGAGGGGTCTACGCAGTATTTT

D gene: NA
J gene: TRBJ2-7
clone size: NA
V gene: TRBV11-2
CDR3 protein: CASSPAGAAYEQYF
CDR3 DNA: TGTGCCAGCAGCCCCGCAGGGGCCGCCTACGAGCAGTACTTC

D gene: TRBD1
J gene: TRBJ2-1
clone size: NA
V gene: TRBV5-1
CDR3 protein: CASRPAPGGSNEQFF
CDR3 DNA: TGCGCCAGCAGACCGGCCCCAGGGGGCTCCAATGAGCAGTTCTTC

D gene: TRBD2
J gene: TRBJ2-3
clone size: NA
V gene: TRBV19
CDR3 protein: CASSSPALAGGPDTQYF
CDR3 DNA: TGTGCCAGTAGTTCCCCGGCCCTAGCGGGGGGGCCAGATACGCAGTATTTT

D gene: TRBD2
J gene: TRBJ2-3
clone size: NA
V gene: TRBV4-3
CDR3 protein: CASSQARLAGAPKRTDTQYF
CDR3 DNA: TGCGCCAGCAGCCAGGCCAGACTAGCGGGGGCCCCAAAGAGGACAGATACGCAGTATTTT

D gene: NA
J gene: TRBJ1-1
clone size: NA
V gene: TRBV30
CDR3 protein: CAWSRGAGPWDTEAFF
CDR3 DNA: TGTGCCTGGAGTCGGGGGGCCGGGCCGTGGGACACTGAAGCTTTCTTT

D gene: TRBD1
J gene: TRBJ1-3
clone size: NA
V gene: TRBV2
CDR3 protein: CASSIQLSQGALGNTIYF
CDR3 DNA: TGTGCCAGCAGTATACAACTATCACAGGGGGCATTGGGAAACACCATATATTTT

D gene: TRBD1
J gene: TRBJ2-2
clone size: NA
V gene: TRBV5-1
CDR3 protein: CASSLAKTGRDTGELFF
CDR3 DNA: TGCGCCAGCAGCTTGGCCAAGACAGGGCGCGACACCGGGGAGCTGTTTTTT